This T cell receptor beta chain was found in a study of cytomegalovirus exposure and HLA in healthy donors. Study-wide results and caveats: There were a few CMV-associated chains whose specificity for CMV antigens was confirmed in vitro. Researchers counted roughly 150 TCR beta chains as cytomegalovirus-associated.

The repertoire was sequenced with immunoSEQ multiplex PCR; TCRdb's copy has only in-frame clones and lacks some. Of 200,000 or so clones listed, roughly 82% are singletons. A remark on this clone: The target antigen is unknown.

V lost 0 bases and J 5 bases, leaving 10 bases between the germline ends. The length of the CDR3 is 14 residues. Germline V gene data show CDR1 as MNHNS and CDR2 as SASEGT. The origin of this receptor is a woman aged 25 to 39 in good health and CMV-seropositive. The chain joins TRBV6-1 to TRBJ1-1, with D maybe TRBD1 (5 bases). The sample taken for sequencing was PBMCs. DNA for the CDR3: TGTGCCAGCAGTGAAGCTCCAGGGATGACTGAAGCTTTCTTT. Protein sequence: CASSEAPGMTEAFF.